This T cell receptor beta chain was identified during a study of blood T cell repertoires in COVID-19. Study context: The origin of the acute and convalescent COVID-19 samples was the United States, Italy and Spain. T cells, B-cell-depleted T cells, or PBMCs provided the cDNA or gDNA that served as material.

In the authors' workflow: Reference gene primer amplification gave nucleated cell count estimates. The data were produced by immunoSEQ multiplex PCR, yet TCRdb's version contains in-frame clones alone and is incomplete. That table gives V, J and clone size, and the DNA gave D and trimming. Of some 210,000 clones listed, more than 70% were seen once; the top ten hold 2.5% to 3.5%. The V gene lost 0 bases and the J gene lost 0 bases, with 6 bases spanning the gap. This CDR3 region has 14 residues. CDR1 and CDR2 (germline): SGHRS, YFSETQ. Input material: peripheral blood. The TCR was taken from a man in his fifties with active or convalescent COVID-19. The rearrangement joins TRBV5-1 to TRBJ1-2; no definite D call. The CDR3: CASSLEAANYGYTF. The CDR3 DNA is TGCGCCAGCAGCTTGGAGGCGGCTAACTATGGCTACACCTTC.